The TCR beta chain under discussion was sequenced for a study of T cells in Graves' hyperthyroidism and ophthalmopathy. At the level of the study: Sampling of peripheral blood happened at initial diagnosis, prior to any treatment.

This clonotype was observed many times. A NOSPECS grade of at least 4, a Clinical Activity Score of at least 3 and duration under 3 months were recorded in ophthalmopathy patients. Uncontrolled infection, other autoimmune disease, pregnancy and lactation each barred patients from inclusion. Orbital computed tomography and thyroid ultrasound, together with serum TRAb and thyroxine and clinical symptoms, were used for diagnoses. The TCR beta CDR3 regions underwent amplification using RNA transcripts as the source. Primed by the HTBI set, a first-round RT-PCR was run on the TCR CDR3. TCRdb recomputed calls from the multiplex PCR reads with MiXCR, one row per CDR3 protein. The repertoire holds a few hundred thousand distinct CDR3 sequences, with more than 15% as singletons. There are 14 residues in the CDR3. V trimming: 7 bases; J trimming: 6 bases; junction bases outside the gene matches: 11. The germline CDR1 and CDR2 sequences are MDHEN and SYDVKM.

The rearrangement joins TRBV28 to TRBJ2-5, with TRBD2 identical over 7 bases. Sequencing was carried out using blood. The receptor comes from a woman between 40 and 55 years old with Graves' ophthalmopathy. CDR3 region: CASIKVSREKTQYF. In DNA, the CDR3 is TGTGCCAGCATCAAAGTGTCGCGGGAGAAGACCCAGTACTTC. Using reference TRBV28 and TRBJ2-5 for the parts outside the CDR3, the full variable domain is DVKVTQSSRYLVKRTGEKVFLECVQDMDHENMFWYRQDPGLGLRLIYFSYDVKMKEKGDIPEGYSVSREKKERFSLILESASTNQTSMYLCASIKVSREKTQYFGPGTRLLVL.